Listed here are 17 T cell receptor beta chains from one sample, sequenced in a study of T-cell memory formation after mild COVID-19. TCRdb analysed the 5' RACE reads with MiXCR anew, one entry per CDR3 protein. The sample includes about 470,000 distinct CDR3 sequences, approximately 18% of them seen just once. The source material was PBMCs or a T cell subset sorted from them (not recorded which). These TCRs come from an adult woman who had mild COVID-19 (a few samples of this study predate the infection). Cell type and time point are not known.

This chain connects TRBV10-3 to TRBJ2-5; no clear D gene. The CDR3 is made up of 13 amino acids. Between the trimmed V and J ends, which lost 0 bases and 5 bases, there was a span of 7 bases. The germline V gene encodes CDR1 ENHRY and CDR2 SYGVKD. CDR3 nucleotide sequence: TGTGCCATCAGTGAGTCCCGGGTGGAGACCCAGTACTTC. It codes for CAISESRVETQYF.

The V call is TRBV29-1, the J call TRBJ2-2; TRBD2 matches at 7 bases. The CDR3 length is 12 residues. J gave up 6 bases and V 5 bases, and 3 bases lay outside the gene matches. Germline loops: CDR1 SQVTM, CDR2 ANQGSEA. The CDR3 DNA reads TGCAGCGTTTTTAGCGGGTCCGGGGAGCTGTTTTTT. It yields the protein CSVFSGSGELFF.

This clonotype was observed a handful of times. The V and J genes are TRBV12-3 or TRBV12-4 and TRBJ1-5; 7 bases agree with TRBD1. The CDR3 contains 20 residues. After removal of 6 bases from V and 0 bases from J, the junction contained 20 bases not matched to a gene. The CDR3 loop is CASRRGTATPSGYSNQPQHF. In DNA, the CDR3 is TGTGCCAGCAGGAGAGGGACAGCCACACCGTCAGGGTATAGCAATCAGCCCCAGCATTTT.

In its sample, this clonotype was seen a few times. The CDR3 sequence: CASSISGRVNEQFF. Written as DNA, the CDR3 is TGTGCCAGCAGCATTAGCGGGAGAGTCAATGAGCAGTTCTTC. V gene TRBV7-2 combines with J gene TRBJ2-1; 9 bases are a match to TRBD2. The J segment lost 6 bases and the V segment lost 5 bases, leaving 5 bases of the junction unmatched. The CDR3 runs to 14 residues. The germline V gene encodes CDR1 SGHTA and CDR2 FQGNSA.

The chain joins TRBV19 to TRBJ2-5; possible D gene TRBD1, 5 bases. The CDR3 has 16 amino acids. The V and J ends lost 3 bases and 5 bases respectively, with 19 bases between them. Germline V gives CDR1 LNHDA, CDR2 SQIVND (reference sequence). The CDR3 sequence is CASSIEAGLTAETQYF. The DNA for the CDR3 is TGTGCCAGTAGTATCGAGGCAGGGTTGACGGCGGAGACCCAGTACTTC.

This clonotype was found many times. The chain is built from TRBV20-1 and TRBJ2-3; D may correspond to TRBD1 or TRBD2 (5 bases each). The V gene's germline CDR1 is DFQATT and CDR2 SNEGSKA (reference sequence). This CDR3 has 14 amino acids. Trimming left V 3 bases short and J 4 bases short, with 14 bases between. The CDR3: CSASRHLGADTQYF. The CDR3 region has the DNA TGCAGTGCTAGCCGGCACCTGGGGGCAGATACGCAGTATTTT.

The sample holds many counts of this clonotype. CDR3: CASAGTGFVEQFF. The CDR3 coding sequence is TGTGCCAGCGCCGGGACTGGCTTCGTTGAGCAGTTCTTC. The V gene is TRBV7-2, the J gene TRBJ2-1; D is possibly TRBD2 (6 bases). Germline V CDR1 and CDR2: SGHTA, FQGNSA. The length of the CDR3 is 13 residues. V lost 8 bases, J lost 9 bases, and 17 bases lay in between.

This clonotype was found a few times. V gene TRBV7-2 combines with J gene TRBJ1-5; TRBD1 might be the D (6 bases). Looked up from germline, CDR1 is SGHTA and CDR2 is FQGNSA. V lost 5 bases and J lost 0, with 11 bases in between. This CDR3 comprises 15 residues. The CDR3 nucleotides are TGTGCCAGCAGCCTACAGGGTCCTAGCAATCAGCCCCAGCATTTT. Translation gives CASSLQGPSNQPQHF.

The V and J genes are TRBV19 and TRBJ2-3, with a tentative D call TRBD2 (7 bases). This CDR3 has 16 residues. CDR1 and CDR2 from the germline V gene are LNHDA and SQIVND (reference sequence). V was shortened by 4 bases and J by 2 bases, with 16 bases between the two germline ends. This CDR3 is CASSTIFGGPTDTQYF. The CDR3 bases are TGTGCCAGTAGTACGATTTTCGGGGGGCCCACAGATACGCAGTATTTT. Together with reference TRBV19 and TRBJ2-3, the CDR3 gives the full variable domain: DGGITQSPKYLFRKEGQNVTLSCEQNLNHDAMYWYRQDPGQGLRLIYYSQIVNDFQKGDIAEGYSVSREKKESFPLTVTSAQKNPTAFYLCASSTIFGGPTDTQYFGPGTRLTVL.

The chain is built from TRBV20-1 and TRBJ1-6; tentative D call: TRBD1 (5 bases). The V end lost 1 base, the J end lost 7 bases, and 17 bases lay between the germline ends. Per germline, CDR1 DFQATT and CDR2 SNEGSKA (reference sequence). The CDR3 covers 16 residues. CDR3 region: CSARGELGERNSPLHF. The CDR3 nucleotides read TGCAGTGCTAGAGGGGAGCTAGGGGAAAGGAATTCACCCCTCCACTTT.

This clonotype was counted a few times. The rearrangement uses TRBV25-1 and TRBJ2-7, with D hard to call. This CDR3 has 12 residues. Germline V gives CDR1 MGHDK, CDR2 SYGVNS. V dropped 4 bases and J dropped 5 bases, with 9 bases sitting between them. This CDR3 is CASSVFSDEQYF. CDR3 bases: TGTGCCAGCAGTGTTTTTTCCGACGAGCAGTACTTC.

This clonotype was found once. The chain has TRBV6-2 or TRBV6-3 and TRBJ2-5; D uncertain. V lost 8 bases, J lost 5 bases, and 12 bases lay in between. Germline assignment: CDR1 MNHEY and CDR2 SVGEGT. This CDR3 has 12 amino acids. The chain's CDR3 is CASHRYGETQYF. For the CDR3, the DNA is TGTGCCAGCCACAGATACGGGGAGACCCAGTACTTC.

The chain joins TRBV6-6 to TRBJ2-1, with 9 bases fitting TRBD1. CDR3 length: 15 amino acids. Germline CDR1 reads MNHNY; CDR2 reads SVGAGI (reference sequence). J gave up 7 bases and V 5 bases, and 9 bases lay outside the gene matches. CDR3 amino acids: CASSRGTGIYNEQFF. The CDR3 coding sequence is TGTGCCAGCAGTCGGGGGACAGGGATATATAATGAGCAGTTCTTC.

V is TRBV3-1 and J is TRBJ2-7; 11 bases line up with TRBD1. The CDR3 runs to 14 residues. J lost 5 bases, V lost 4 bases, and 4 bases had no gene match. Germline CDR1 and CDR2: LGHDT and YNNKEL (reference sequence). Written as DNA, the CDR3 is TGTGCCAGCAGCCCTCGGACAGGGGGCCACGAGCAGTACTTC. Its translation is CASSPRTGGHEQYF.

This clonotype was seen only a few times. J is TRBJ1-1 and V is TRBV7-3; D unclear. CDR3 length: 13 residues. The V and J ends lost 5 bases and 4 bases respectively, with 11 bases between them. Germline V gives CDR1 SGHTA, CDR2 FQGTGA. CDR3: CASSTEHGTEAFF. The CDR3 coding sequence is TGTGCCAGCAGCACTGAACACGGCACTGAAGCTTTCTTT.

The V and J genes are TRBV5-1 and TRBJ2-1; D uncertain. From germline, CDR1 is SGHRS and CDR2 YFSETQ. With 5 bases removed from V and 5 bases from J, the gap between germline ends came to 23 bases. The CDR3 extends over 17 amino acids. CDR3 in amino acids: CASSSLPGSAVHNEQFF. The DNA for the CDR3 is TGCGCCAGCAGTTCCCTTCCGGGTTCAGCTGTCCACAATGAGCAGTTCTTC.

The chain carries TRBV27 and TRBJ2-1; 10 bases are a match to TRBD2. The CDR3 is made up of 13 amino acids. Germline CDR1 MNHEY, CDR2 SMNVEV (reference sequence). The V segment lost 7 bases and the J segment 7 bases; nucleotides outside the gene matches: 4. The CDR3 bases are TGTGCCAGCACTCTAGCGGGAGTGAATGAGCAGTTCTTC. It codes for CASTLAGVNEQFF.